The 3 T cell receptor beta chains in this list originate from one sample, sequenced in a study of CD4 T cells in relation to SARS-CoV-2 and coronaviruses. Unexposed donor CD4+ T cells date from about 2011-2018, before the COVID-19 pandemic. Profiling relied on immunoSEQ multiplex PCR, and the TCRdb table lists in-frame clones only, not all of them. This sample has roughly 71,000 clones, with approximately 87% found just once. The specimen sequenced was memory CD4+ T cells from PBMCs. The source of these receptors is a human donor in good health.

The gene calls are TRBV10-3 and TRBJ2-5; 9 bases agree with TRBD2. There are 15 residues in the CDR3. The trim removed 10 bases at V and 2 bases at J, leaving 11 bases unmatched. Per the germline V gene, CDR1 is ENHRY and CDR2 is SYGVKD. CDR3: CATNGGREGQETQYF. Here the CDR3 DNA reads TGTGCCACCAACGGGGGGCGGGAGGGGCAAGAGACCCAGTACTTC.

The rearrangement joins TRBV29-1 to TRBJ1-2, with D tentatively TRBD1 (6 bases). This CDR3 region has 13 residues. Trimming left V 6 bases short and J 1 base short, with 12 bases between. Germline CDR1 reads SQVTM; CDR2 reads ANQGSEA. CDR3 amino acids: CSVPMDSNYGYTF. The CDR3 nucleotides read TGCAGCGTGCCTATGGACAGTAACTATGGCTACACCTTC.

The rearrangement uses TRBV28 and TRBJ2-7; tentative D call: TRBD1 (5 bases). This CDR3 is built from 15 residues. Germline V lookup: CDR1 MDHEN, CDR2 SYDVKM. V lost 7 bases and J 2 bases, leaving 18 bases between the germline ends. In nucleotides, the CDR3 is TGTGCCAGCACCCTTGGGGCCGGCAGACCCTACGAGCAGTACTTC. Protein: CASTLGAGRPYEQYF. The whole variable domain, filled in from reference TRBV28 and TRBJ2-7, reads DVKVTQSSRYLVKRTGEKVFLECVQDMDHENMFWYRQDPGLGLRLIYFSYDVKMKEKGDIPEGYSVSREKKERFSLILESASTNQTSMYLCASTLGAGRPYEQYFGPGTRLTVT.